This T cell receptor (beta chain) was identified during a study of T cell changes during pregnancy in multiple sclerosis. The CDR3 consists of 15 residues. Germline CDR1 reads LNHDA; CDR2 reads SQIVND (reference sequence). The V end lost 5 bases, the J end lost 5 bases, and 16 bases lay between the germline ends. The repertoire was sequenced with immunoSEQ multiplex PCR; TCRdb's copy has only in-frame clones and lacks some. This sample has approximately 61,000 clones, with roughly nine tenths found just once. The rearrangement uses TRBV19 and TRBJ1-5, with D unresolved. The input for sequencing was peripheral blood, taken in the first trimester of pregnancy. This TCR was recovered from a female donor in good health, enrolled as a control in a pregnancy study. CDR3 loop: CASSPQALGDQPQHF. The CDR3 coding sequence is TGTGCCAGTAGTCCCCAAGCCCTGGGCGATCAGCCCCAGCATTTT. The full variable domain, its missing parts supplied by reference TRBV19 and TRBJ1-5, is DGGITQSPKYLFRKEGQNVTLSCEQNLNHDAMYWYRQDPGQGLRLIYYSQIVNDFQKGDIAEGYSVSREKKESFPLTVTSAQKNPTAFYLCASSPQALGDQPQHFGDGTRLSIL.